Listed here are 26 T cell receptor beta chains from one sample, sequenced in a study of cytomegalovirus exposure and HLA in healthy donors. In the PCR, 60 Vbeta and 13 Jbeta primers were used. Clones were read by immunoSEQ multiplex PCR, and TCRdb kept only the in-frame ones, dropping some. The sample has some 78,000 clones, 80% seen once. Specimen: PBMCs. The receptors here all came from a woman in her forties or fifties in good health and CMV-seropositive.

This clone appeared a few times. The identical CDR3 is also encoded by other nucleotide sequences in the sample. The V and J genes are TRBV20-1 and TRBJ2-5, with no clear D. The CDR3 length is 11 residues. V was trimmed by 3 bases and J by 5 bases, leaving 7 bases between them. Germline CDR1 and CDR2: DFQATT and SNEGSKA (reference sequence). The DNA of the CDR3 is TGCAGTGCTAGGCCGGAGGAGACCCAGTACTTC. Protein sequence: CSARPEETQYF.

The chain uses TRBV5-8 and TRBJ2-7, with TRBD1 matching 7 bases. Unmatched junction bases numbered 7, after V lost 2 bases and J lost 2 bases. This CDR3 spans 15 amino acids. Germline V gene data show CDR1 as SGHTS and CDR2 as YDEGEE. The CDR3 nucleotides read TGTGCCAGCAGCTTTGACAGGGAACCCACCTACGAGCAGTACGTC. Its translation is CASSFDREPTYEQYV.

The chain has TRBV5-6 and TRBJ1-2, with a possible D match to TRBD1 (5 bases). This CDR3 has 15 amino acids. The ends were cut back, 2 bases at V and 6 bases at J, with 17 bases in the middle. Germline V gives CDR1 SGHDT, CDR2 YYEEEE. The CDR3 bases are TGTGCCAGCAGCTTACCGGGGGTTATGGGCGATGGCTACACCTTC. It codes for CASSLPGVMGDGYTF.

V usage is TRBV28 and J usage is TRBJ1-4; 9 bases line up with TRBD1. The CDR3 consists of 16 residues. Germline V gives CDR1 MDHEN, CDR2 SYDVKM. The ends lost 6 bases at V and 3 bases at J; junction bases unmatched: 8. In DNA form, the CDR3 reads TGTGCCAGCAGCGGGACAGGGAACTTACCTAATGAAAAACTGTTTTTT. Encoded protein: CASSGTGNLPNEKLFF.

DNA for the CDR3: TGTGCCAGCTCACCTGGCCTAGCGGGAGGGAGCTCCTACAATGAGCAGTTCTTC. Its protein is CASSPGLAGGSSYNEQFF. The chain uses TRBV18 and TRBJ2-1, with TRBD2 matching over 12 bases. V lost 3 bases, J lost 0 bases, and 6 bases stayed unmatched. CDR3 size: 18 residues. Germline CDR1 and CDR2: KGHSH and LQKENI. Looking up the rest from reference TRBV18 and TRBJ2-1 gives the full variable domain: NAGVMQNPRHLVRRRGQEARLRCSPMKGHSHVYWYRQLPEEGLKFMVYLQKENIIDESGMPKERFSAEFPKEGPSILRIQQVVRGDSAAYFCASSPGLAGGSSYNEQFFGPGTRLTVL.

The rearrangement links TRBV20-1 to TRBJ1-1; 7 positions agree with TRBD1. CDR1 is DFQATT and CDR2 is SNEGSKA in the germline V gene (reference sequence). The CDR3 is 11 amino acids. The V segment lost 5 bases and the J segment 6 bases; nucleotides outside the gene matches: 3. The CDR3 loop is CSAVGTAEAFF. For the CDR3, the DNA is TGCAGTGCTGTCGGGACAGCTGAAGCTTTCTTT.

This chain uses TRBV10-3 with TRBJ2-3, with D maybe TRBD2 (6 bases). With 5 bases removed from V and 6 bases from J, the gap between germline ends came to 15 bases. Germline V gene lookup returns CDR1 ENHRY and CDR2 SYGVKD. The CDR3 is 14 amino acids. The CDR3 loop reads CAISTRDGGDTQYF. The DNA of the CDR3 is TGTGCCATCAGTACCAGGGACGGAGGGGATACGCAGTATTTT.

This clone has more than one count but fewer than ten. This sequence joins TRBV7-8 and TRBJ1-3; TRBD1 agrees at 7 bases. Germline loops: CDR1 SGHVS, CDR2 FQNEAQ. J was trimmed by 2 bases and V by 3 bases; bases with no gene match: 1. The CDR3 totals 14 residues. The CDR3 spells CASSFQGAGNTIYF. The CDR3 DNA reads as TGTGCCAGCAGCTTTCAGGGGGCTGGAAACACCATATATTTT.

The V gene is TRBV29-1, the J gene TRBJ1-2; maybe TRBD1 (6 bases). Germline assignment: CDR1 SQVTM and CDR2 ANQGSEA. The CDR3 has 12 amino acids. The germline V and J ends were trimmed by 8 bases and 2 bases, with 12 bases remaining between them. The DNA for the CDR3 is TGCAGCTTCGGACAGTGGAACTATGGCTACACCTTC. Protein sequence: CSFGQWNYGYTF.

V and J are TRBV5-1 and TRBJ2-2; possible D gene TRBD2, 5 bases. Trimming took 1 base from V and 3 from J, leaving 7 bases between them. CDR1 SGHRS and CDR2 YFSETQ come from the germline V gene. This CDR3 has 14 amino acids. Here the CDR3 DNA reads TGCGCCAGCAGCTTGACTAGTCACACCGGGGAGCTGTTTTTT. Translation: CASSLTSHTGELFF. Using reference TRBV5-1 and TRBJ2-2 for the parts outside the CDR3, the full variable domain is KAGVTQTPRYLIKTRGQQVTLSCSPISGHRSVSWYQQTPGQGLQFLFEYFSETQRNKGNFPGRFSGRQFSNSRSEMNVSTLELGDSALYLCASSLTSHTGELFFGEGSRLTVL.

This clone was seen more than once but under ten times. This chain uses TRBV5-1 with TRBJ2-3; 8 nucleotides match TRBD2. The germline V gene has CDR1 SGHRS and CDR2 YFSETQ. The CDR3 is made up of 15 amino acids. After removal of 0 bases from V and 4 bases from J, the junction contained 4 bases not matched to a gene. CDR3 nucleotides: TGCGCCAGCAGCTTGGACGGGGGGGCCTCAGATACGCAGTATTTT. As protein: CASSLDGGASDTQYF.

The chain links TRBV4-1 to TRBJ1-4, with D uncertain. The germline V and J ends were trimmed by 1 base and 1 base, with 10 bases remaining between them. There are 16 residues in the CDR3. In germline, CDR1 is MGHRA, CDR2 YSYEKL. CDR3 in DNA: TGCGCCAGCAGCCAAGGAAGAGGGCTAACTAATGAAAAACTGTTTTTT. Translating it yields CASSQGRGLTNEKLFF.

This clone was recorded once. V usage is TRBV29-1 and J usage is TRBJ2-5, with no clear D. Trimming stripped 1 base from V and 2 bases from J, with 11 bases between. This CDR3 is built from 14 residues. CDR1 and CDR2 (germline): SQVTM, ANQGSEA. The CDR3 nucleotides are TGCAGCGTTGAAGGTCCGAGCGCTCAAGAGACCCAGTACTTC. Translated: CSVEGPSAQETQYF. The full variable domain, in which reference TRBV29-1 and TRBJ2-5 provide the parts outside the CDR3, is SAVISQKPSRDICQRGTSLTIQCQVDSQVTMMFWYRQQPGQSLTLIATANQGSEATYESGFVIDKFPISRPNLTFSTLTVSNMSPEDSSIYLCSVEGPSAQETQYFGPGTRLLVL.

The V and J genes are TRBV6-5 and TRBJ2-3; 10 nucleotides align to TRBD2. Germline V gene lookup returns CDR1 MNHEY and CDR2 SVGAGI. V lost 4 bases to trimming and J lost 5 bases; unmatched junction nucleotides: 6. The CDR3 length is 15 residues. The CDR3 protein is CASSSSGREGDTQYF. The CDR3 DNA reads as TGTGCCAGCAGTTCCAGCGGGAGGGAGGGAGATACGCAGTATTTT.

The chain combines TRBV6-5 with TRBJ1-2; D is undetermined. The germline CDR1 and CDR2 sequences are MNHEY and SVGAGI. Trimming removed 0 bases from V and 0 bases from J, with 8 bases in between. The CDR3 has 15 residues. As DNA, the CDR3 is TGTGCCAGCAGTTACTCCTCCGGGGCTAACTATGGCTACACCTTC. It translates to CASSYSSGANYGYTF.

This clone has a single count. The chain is built from TRBV5-1 and TRBJ2-2; tentatively, D is TRBD1 (5 bases). Germline CDR1 reads SGHRS; CDR2 reads YFSETQ. V shed 0 bases and J shed 5 bases, with 14 bases lying between them. There are 16 residues in the CDR3. The CDR3 here is CASSLAGRGGTGELFF. DNA of the CDR3: TGCGCCAGCAGCTTGGCCGGAAGGGGTGGAACCGGGGAGCTGTTTTTT.

The chain uses TRBV9 and TRBJ2-3; TRBD1 might be the D (6 bases). Trimming shortened V by 4 bases and J by 6 bases, and 15 bases separated the two germline ends. The CDR3 has 14 amino acids. Germline V gives CDR1 SGDLS, CDR2 YYNGEE. The CDR3 region is CASSSLVGADTQYF. The CDR3 DNA follows: TGTGCCAGCAGCTCCCTGGTGGGGGCGGATACGCAGTATTTT.

The J gene is TRBJ2-1, the V gene TRBV27, with 10 bases matching TRBD1. CDR1 is MNHEY and CDR2 is SMNVEV in the germline V gene (reference sequence). The CDR3 has 13 residues. The J segment lost 7 bases and the V segment lost 10 bases, leaving 7 bases of the junction unmatched. As DNA, the CDR3 is TGTGCCACCAGAGGACAGGGGGTGAATGAGCAGTTCTTC. Translated, it gives CATRGQGVNEQFF.

The chain couples TRBV5-1 to TRBJ2-3, with D tentatively TRBD1 (5 bases). The CDR3 is made up of 14 amino acids. Germline V lookup: CDR1 SGHRS, CDR2 YFSETQ. Trimming shortened V by 3 bases and J by 2 bases, and 10 bases separated the two germline ends. CDR3 region: CASSYQGSTDTQYF. The CDR3 DNA reads as TGCGCCAGCAGCTATCAGGGATCCACAGATACGCAGTATTTT.

The rearrangement links TRBV27 to TRBJ2-3; the match to TRBD1 covers 9 bases. The CDR3 spans 16 residues. Germline CDR1 and CDR2: MNHEY and SMNVEV (reference sequence). Trimming took 5 bases from V and 1 from J; bases not matched to a gene: 7. The CDR3 spells CASSVNRGQGTDTQYF. In DNA, the CDR3 is TGTGCCAGCAGTGTTAACAGGGGGCAAGGCACAGATACGCAGTATTTT.

V gene TRBV5-6 combines with J gene TRBJ1-4; no firm D call. This CDR3 has 15 residues. The ends were cut back, 1 base at V and 4 bases at J, with 11 bases in the middle. Per the germline V gene, CDR1 is SGHDT and CDR2 is YYEEEE. CDR3 in DNA: TGTGCCAGCAGCTTGAGTACTCCCTTTAATGAAAAACTGTTTTTT. It translates to CASSLSTPFNEKLFF.

The chain has TRBV6-5 and TRBJ2-5, with TRBD1 identical over 7 bases. V dropped 6 bases and J dropped 3; count of bases not matched to a gene: 7. CDR3 length: 14 amino acids. CDR1 and CDR2 (germline): MNHEY, SVGAGI. The CDR3 DNA reads as TGTGCCAGCAGCACCGGGACAGCTAAAGAGACCCAGTACTTC. Translation: CASSTGTAKETQYF.

The gene calls are TRBV10-3 and TRBJ2-5; maybe TRBD2 (6 bases). Germline CDR1 ENHRY, CDR2 SYGVKD. The ends were cut back, 4 bases at V and 1 base at J, with 10 bases in the middle. The CDR3 has 14 residues. The DNA of the CDR3 is TGTGCCATCAGTGGGGCCGGGAGCCAAGAGACCCAGTACTTC. It codes for CAISGAGSQETQYF.

The chain employs TRBV6-1 and TRBJ1-1, with D possibly matching TRBD1 (6 bases). Germline V gene sequence: CDR1 MNHNS, CDR2 SASEGT. V lost 6 bases, J lost 1 base, and 12 bases lay in between. CDR3 length equals 14 residues. The CDR3, as DNA: TGTGCCAGCAGCGTGGGACAACAGAACACTGAAGCTTTCTTT. It encodes CASSVGQQNTEAFF.

The chain combines TRBV19 with TRBJ1-4; D unclear. V lost 2 bases to trimming and J lost 2 bases, with 9 bases between them. The germline V gene encodes CDR1 LNHDA and CDR2 SQIVND (reference sequence). The CDR3 is 15 residues long. CDR3 loop: CASSITYGTNEKLFF. As DNA, the CDR3 is TGTGCCAGTAGTATAACGTACGGGACTAATGAAAAACTGTTTTTT.

The chain employs TRBV2 and TRBJ2-1, with TRBD2 matching 11 bases. The CDR3 is 14 amino acids. Trimming cost V 8 bases and J 6 bases; bases outside gene matches: 6. The germline V gene encodes CDR1 SNHLY and CDR2 FYNNEI. For the CDR3, the DNA is TGTGCCAGCCCCGTACTAGCGGGAGTCAATGAGCAGTTCTTC. Amino acids: CASPVLAGVNEQFF. Drawing the rest from reference TRBV2 and TRBJ2-1, the complete variable domain is EPEVTQTPSHQVTQMGQEVILRCVPISNHLYFYWYRQILGQKVEFLVSFYNNEISEKSEIFDDQFSVERPDGSNFTLKIRSTKLEDSAMYFCASPVLAGVNEQFFGPGTRLTVL.